These T cell receptor beta chains were read from a single sample in a study of T-cell memory formation after mild COVID-19. TCRdb re-called the 5' RACE reads with MiXCR, one entry per CDR3 protein. Of 300,000 or so distinct CDR3 sequences in the sample, around 15% are singletons; the top ten hold approximately 25%. What was sequenced was PBMCs or a T cell subset sorted from them (not recorded which). These receptors came from a man aged 18 to 29 who had mild COVID-19 (a few samples of this study predate the infection). Cell type and time point are not known. CDR3s include the opening cysteine and the closing phenylalanine or tryptophan. A D gene is named only where the DNA matches it firmly. Rows give clone size only sometimes, using once, few, many, or a class for an expanded clone.

v_call	j_call	clone_size	d_call	cdr3_aa	cdr3_nt
TRBV5-1	TRBJ2-5	-	TRBD1	CASSHGDRGIQETQYF	TGCGCCAGCAGCCACGGGGACAGGGGAATCCAAGAGACCCAGTACTTC
TRBV7-2	TRBJ2-5	few	TRBD2	CASSRTRTSSETQYF	TGTGCCAGCAGCCGTACGCGGACTAGCTCGGAGACCCAGTACTTC
TRBV12-3/TRBV12-4	TRBJ1-5	few	-	CASSLVTDNQPQHF	TGTGCCAGCAGTTTAGTTACAGATAATCAGCCCCAGCATTTT
TRBV5-1	TRBJ1-2	-	-	CASSLGGYRNYGYTF	TGCGCCAGCAGCTTGGGGGGGTACCGGAACTATGGCTACACCTTC
TRBV6-2/TRBV6-3	TRBJ2-5	-	-	CASSWAVETQYF	TGTGCCAGCAGTTGGGCAGTAGAGACCCAGTACTTC
TRBV12-3/TRBV12-4	TRBJ1-5	-	-	CASSLSIGKKGIANQPQHF	TGTGCCAGCAGTTTATCGATTGGGAAAAAGGGTATTGCCAATCAGCCCCAGCATTTT
TRBV9	TRBJ2-3	few	-	CASSTRRDGDTQYF	TGTGCCAGCAGCACCCGCAGGGACGGAGATACGCAGTATTTT
TRBV7-2	TRBJ1-6	-	-	CASSPQGRSPLHF	TGTGCCAGCAGCCCCCAGGGGAGATCACCCCTCCACTTT
TRBV5-1	TRBJ1-2	few	-	CASSSLYIGGAGYTF	TGCGCCAGCAGCTCTCTATATATTGGGGGAGCTGGCTACACCTTC
TRBV9	TRBJ1-2	few	-	CASSVLGAGGYTF	TGTGCCAGCAGCGTACTAGGGGCAGGTGGCTACACCTTC
TRBV7-6	TRBJ2-5	-	TRBD2	CASSSRTSGAETQYF	TGTGCCAGCAGCTCCCGGACTAGCGGGGCCGAGACCCAGTACTTC
TRBV6-2/TRBV6-3	TRBJ2-1	-	-	CASSWTTYNEQFF	TGTGCCAGCAGTTGGACAACCTACAATGAGCAGTTCTTC
TRBV29-1	TRBJ2-3	many	-	CSVEASGGFVGQYF	TGCAGCGTTGAAGCGTCTGGGGGCTTCGTAGGGCAGTATTTT
TRBV2	TRBJ2-3	-	TRBD2	CASITSGGYTQYF	TGTGCCAGCATTACTAGCGGGGGCTATACGCAGTATTTT
TRBV5-6	TRBJ2-3	few	-	CASSLEEGTDTQYF	TGTGCCAGCAGCTTGGAGGAGGGCACAGATACGCAGTATTTT
TRBV6-2/TRBV6-3	TRBJ2-1	-	-	CATTWGEYNEQFF	TGTGCCACCACGTGGGGGGAATACAATGAGCAGTTCTTC
TRBV2	TRBJ2-4	few	-	CASSRVGKNIQYF	TGTGCCAGCAGCAGGGTAGGCAAAAACATTCAGTACTTC
TRBV5-1	TRBJ2-3	-	-	CASRDTDTQYF	TGCGCCAGCAGAGACACAGATACGCAGTATTTT
TRBV25-1	TRBJ2-7	few	-	CASSRSGPGEQYF	TGTGCCAGCAGTCGAAGCGGACCGGGAGAGCAGTACTTC
TRBV6-5	TRBJ1-1	-	-	CASSSPGGVDTEAFF	TGTGCCAGCAGTTCACCGGGGGGAGTGGACACTGAAGCTTTCTTT
TRBV7-2	TRBJ2-3	many	TRBD2	CASSLTGLAGVSTDTQYF	TGTGCCAGCAGCCTGACGGGACTAGCGGGGGTTAGCACAGATACGCAGTATTTT
TRBV21-1	TRBJ2-2	-	-	CVPIFDRNTGELFF	TGTGTCCCGATCTTCGACAGAAACACCGGGGAGCTGTTTTTT
TRBV27	TRBJ1-1	few	-	CASRTGLLNTEAFF	TGTGCCAGCAGGACGGGACTCTTGAACACTGAAGCTTTCTTT
TRBV11-2	TRBJ2-1	few	-	CASSFHTLSRNEQFF	TGTGCCAGCAGCTTTCACACCCTCTCACGAAATGAGCAGTTCTTC
TRBV7-9	TRBJ2-1	-	TRBD2	CASSLARFLWGGDEQFF	TGTGCCAGCAGCTTAGCGCGATTTCTGTGGGGAGGGGATGAGCAGTTCTTC
TRBV7-9	TRBJ1-5	-	TRBD1	CASSLRGADRGLVLLGNQPQHF	TGTGCCAGCAGCTTACGGGGGGCCGACAGGGGGCTAGTGTTGCTGGGTAATCAGCCCCAGCATTTT
TRBV20-1	TRBJ2-3	-	TRBD2	CSARPGLAGDTQYF	TGCAGTGCTAGACCGGGACTAGCGGGCGATACGCAGTATTTT
TRBV29-1	TRBJ1-3	-	-	CSVELGFSGNTIYF	TGCAGCGTTGAATTGGGGTTTTCTGGAAACACCATATATTTT
TRBV15	TRBJ2-7	-	-	CATSRGGGPPYEQYF	TGTGCCACCAGCAGAGGGGGGGGCCCGCCCTACGAGCAGTACTTC
TRBV20-1	TRBJ1-6	-	-	CSARDLGGSYNSPLHF	TGCAGTGCTAGAGACCTCGGTGGCTCCTATAATTCACCCCTCCACTTT
TRBV5-1	TRBJ2-7	-	-	CASSLAWGTYEQYF	TGCGCCAGCAGCTTGGCGTGGGGAACCTACGAGCAGTACTTC
TRBV6-2/TRBV6-3	TRBJ1-1	-	-	CASSPQVPTEAFF	TGTGCCAGCTCCCCACAGGTCCCCACTGAAGCTTTCTTT
TRBV12-3/TRBV12-4	TRBJ2-3	few	TRBD2	CASGSGGADTQYF	TGTGCCAGCGGTAGCGGGGGGGCAGATACGCAGTATTTT
TRBV7-8	TRBJ1-1	few	-	CASSPLPLRTEAFF	TGTGCCAGCAGCCCTCTTCCTCTTCGGACTGAAGCTTTCTTT
TRBV11-2	TRBJ1-2	few	-	CASSHGGGGYTF	TGTGCCAGCAGCCATGGGGGCGGGGGCTACACCTTC
TRBV7-2	TRBJ2-1	many	-	CASSATGGFYNEQFF	TGTGCCAGCAGCGCCACGGGGGGCTTCTACAATGAGCAGTTCTTC
TRBV7-2	TRBJ1-5	few	-	CASSPGGGGDQPQHF	TGTGCCAGCAGCCCGGGGGGGGGCGGAGATCAGCCCCAGCATTTT
TRBV7-2	TRBJ1-2	-	TRBD1	CASSFSQGLDYGYTF	TGTGCCAGCAGCTTTTCACAGGGGTTGGACTATGGCTACACCTTC
TRBV29-1	TRBJ1-1	-	-	CSVRTSEAFF	TGCAGCGTTCGGACGTCTGAAGCTTTCTTT
TRBV30	TRBJ2-3	-	-	CAWSGWMLDTQYF	TGTGCCTGGAGTGGTTGGATGCTAGATACGCAGTATTTT
TRBV4-3	TRBJ2-1	-	TRBD2	CASSQDIFGTSGYNEQFF	TGCGCCAGCAGCCAAGATATTTTCGGGACTAGCGGATACAATGAGCAGTTCTTC
TRBV7-3	TRBJ2-1	few	-	CASSLIPWDNEQFF	TGTGCCAGCAGCTTAATCCCGTGGGACAATGAGCAGTTCTTC
TRBV4-1	TRBJ2-3	-	-	CASSQYSVGDTQYF	TGCGCCAGCAGCCAATACAGCGTGGGAGATACGCAGTATTTT
TRBV7-2	TRBJ2-7	few	TRBD1	CASSLRYRGNEQYF	TGTGCCAGCAGCTTACGTTACAGGGGCAACGAGCAGTACTTC
TRBV7-2	TRBJ1-5	few	-	CASSLDGGQPQHF	TGTGCCAGCAGCTTAGACGGGGGACAGCCCCAGCATTTT
TRBV12-3/TRBV12-4	TRBJ1-1	many	-	CASSFVQANTEAFF	TGTGCCAGCAGTTTTGTGCAGGCGAACACTGAAGCTTTCTTT
TRBV20-1	TRBJ2-2	few	-	CSARGLGNTGELFF	TGCAGTGCTAGAGGTTTGGGGAACACCGGGGAGCTGTTTTTT
TRBV21-1	TRBJ2-1	-	-	CASTLSGTGTSHSYNEQFF	TGTGCCAGCACCTTAAGTGGGACAGGGACTAGCCATTCCTACAATGAGCAGTTCTTC
TRBV5-1	TRBJ2-1	many	-	CASTLGRTNSYNEQFF	TGCGCCAGCACTTTGGGAAGGACCAACTCCTACAATGAGCAGTTCTTC
TRBV7-2	TRBJ1-2	few	-	CASRPRMGGNYGYTF	TGTGCCAGCAGGCCCCGTATGGGGGGGAATTATGGCTACACCTTC
TRBV29-1	TRBJ2-5	few	-	CSVDDRLAQETQYF	TGCAGCGTCGATGACCGCTTGGCACAAGAGACCCAGTACTTC
TRBV11-2	TRBJ2-7	few	TRBD2	CASSRVAGAPYEQYF	TGTGCCAGCAGCCGAGTAGCGGGCGCTCCCTACGAGCAGTACTTC
TRBV6-2/TRBV6-3	TRBJ1-6	few	TRBD1	CATRRGPLGSYNSPLHF	TGTGCCACCCGCAGGGGGCCTCTTGGCTCCTATAATTCACCCCTCCACTTT
TRBV27	TRBJ2-3	few	-	CASSSPAGADTDTQYF	TGTGCCAGCAGTTCACCCGCAGGAGCAGACACAGATACGCAGTATTTT